This record covers a single T cell receptor (beta chain). Its specificity is not known. The sample belongs to a study of blood T cells in healthy people across ages. Study-level results: Expanded clonotype changes were possibly confounded by unknown donor CMV status.

With 5 bases removed from V and 4 bases from J, the gap between germline ends came to 21 bases. Germline lookup yields CDR1 MDHEN and CDR2 SYDVKM. The CDR3 extends over 16 amino acids. For the second PCR, which ran for about 7 to 11 cycles, a sample-barcoded 5' primer and a J-beta primer mix were used. TCRdb re-derived calls from the 5' RACE reads in MiXCR, one entry per CDR3 protein. Among 600,000 to 900,000 distinct CDR3 sequences listed, under 30% were seen once. Separately, the same data were catalogued under a study of T cells of mothers and their children.

The sequence derives from a boy younger than 18 in good health. V usage is TRBV28 and J usage is TRBJ2-7, with D possibly matching TRBD2 (5 bases). The sequencing sample was made of blood. The CDR3 reads CASSPMQAAGVYEQYF. The CDR3 DNA reads as TGTGCCAGCAGTCCGATGCAGGCGGCGGGCGTATACGAGCAGTACTTC. The variable domain in full, completed from reference TRBV28 and TRBJ2-7, reads DVKVTQSSRYLVKRTGEKVFLECVQDMDHENMFWYRQDPGLGLRLIYFSYDVKMKEKGDIPEGYSVSREKKERFSLILESASTNQTSMYLCASSPMQAAGVYEQYFGPGTRLTVT.